This passage covers 5 T cell receptor beta chains from one sample sequenced in a study of STAT5B mutations in CD4+ large granular lymphocyte leukemia. Only in-frame clones appear in the TCRdb table, and some are missing; sequencing was by immunoSEQ multiplex PCR. The data contain over 30,000 clones, less than 85% of them singletons. The sequenced sample consisted of CD4+ T cells from blood buffy coats. The origin of the receptors is a human donor in good health.

This rearrangement joins TRBV7-9 to TRBJ1-4; no firm D call. CDR1 and CDR2 (germline): SEHNR, FQNEAQ (reference sequence). V was shortened by 7 bases and J by 8 bases, with 11 bases between the two germline ends. The CDR3 runs 12 residues. In DNA form, the CDR3 reads TGTGCCAGCAACAAAAAGGGCGAAAAACTGTTTTTT. Protein product: CASNKKGEKLFF.

The chain has TRBV19 and TRBJ2-2; 8 bases line up with TRBD1. V dropped 5 bases and J dropped 8; count of bases not matched to a gene: 4. This CDR3 region has 13 residues. Germline V gives CDR1 LNHDA, CDR2 SQIVND (reference sequence). The DNA for the CDR3 is TGTGCCAGTAGTCCACAGGGGGTGGGGGAGCTGTTTTTT. Its translation: CASSPQGVGELFF.

Concerning this clone itself: Other DNA sequences from this sample encode an identical CDR3 as well. The chain couples TRBV4-1 to TRBJ2-2, with D unclear. Germline V gene sequence: CDR1 MGHRA, CDR2 YSYEKL. The CDR3 is 14 residues long. Trimming removed 1 base at V and 1 base at J, with 4 bases between. The CDR3 protein is CASSQAGNTGELFF. CDR3 sequence (DNA): TGCGCCAGCAGCCAAGCAGGGAACACCGGGGAGCTGTTTTTT.

This clone was counted once. The rearrangement links TRBV10-1 to TRBJ2-7; TRBD2 agrees at 10 bases. This CDR3 has 16 residues. Germline CDR1 reads WNHNN; CDR2 reads SYGVQD (reference sequence). Unmatched junction bases numbered 4, after V lost 0 bases and J lost 2 bases. The CDR3: CASSESTGTSAYEQYF. CDR3 nucleotide sequence: TGCGCCAGCAGTGAGTCGACGGGGACTAGCGCCTACGAGCAGTACTTC.

J is TRBJ1-2 and V is TRBV6-6, with 7 positions matching TRBD1. This CDR3 comprises 14 residues. Unmatched junction bases numbered 7, after V lost 5 bases and J lost 4 bases. CDR1 is MNHNY, CDR2 SVGAGI, per germline (reference sequence). The CDR3 DNA follows: TGTGCCAGCAGTCCCCCGGGACAGATCTATGGCTACACCTTC. It translates to CASSPPGQIYGYTF.